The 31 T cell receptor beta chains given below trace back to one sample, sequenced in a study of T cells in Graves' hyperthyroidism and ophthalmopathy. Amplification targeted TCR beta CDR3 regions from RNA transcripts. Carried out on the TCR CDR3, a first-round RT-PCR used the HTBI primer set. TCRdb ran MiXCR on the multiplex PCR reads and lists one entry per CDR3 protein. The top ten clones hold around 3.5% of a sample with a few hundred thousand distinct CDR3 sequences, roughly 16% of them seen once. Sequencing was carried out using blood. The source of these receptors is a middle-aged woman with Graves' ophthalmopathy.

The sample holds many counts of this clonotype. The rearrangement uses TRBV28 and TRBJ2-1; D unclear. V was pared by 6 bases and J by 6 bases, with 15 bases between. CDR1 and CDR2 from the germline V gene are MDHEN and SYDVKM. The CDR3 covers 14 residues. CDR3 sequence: CASRVPGPTNEQFF. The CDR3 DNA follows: TGTGCCAGCAGGGTACCCGGGCCGACCAATGAGCAGTTCTTC.

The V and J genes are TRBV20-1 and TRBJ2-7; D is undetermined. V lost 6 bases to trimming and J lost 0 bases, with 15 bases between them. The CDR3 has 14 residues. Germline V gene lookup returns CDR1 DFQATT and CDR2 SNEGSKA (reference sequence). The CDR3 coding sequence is TGCAGTGCGCTTGACTTGTTGAGCTCCTACGAGCAGTACTTC. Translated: CSALDLLSSYEQYF.

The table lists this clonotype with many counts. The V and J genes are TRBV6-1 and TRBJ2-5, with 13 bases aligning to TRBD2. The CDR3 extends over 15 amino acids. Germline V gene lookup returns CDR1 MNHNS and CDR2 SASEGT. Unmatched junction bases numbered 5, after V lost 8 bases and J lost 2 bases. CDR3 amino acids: CASSQLAGGQETQYF. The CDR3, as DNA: TGTGCCAGCTCCCAACTAGCGGGGGGGCAAGAGACCCAGTACTTC.

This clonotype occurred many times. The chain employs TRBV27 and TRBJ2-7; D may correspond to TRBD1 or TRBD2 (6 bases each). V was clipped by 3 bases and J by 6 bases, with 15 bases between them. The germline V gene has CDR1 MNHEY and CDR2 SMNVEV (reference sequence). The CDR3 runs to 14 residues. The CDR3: CASSFGGPGGEQYF. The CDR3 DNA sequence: TGTGCCAGCAGTTTCGGGGGCCCTGGGGGCGAGCAGTACTTC.

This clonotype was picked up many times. The CDR3: CASSLGRGRDSPLHF. The CDR3 bases are TGTGCCAGCAGTTTAGGCAGGGGGCGCGATTCACCCCTCCACTTT. The rearrangement joins TRBV12-3 or TRBV12-4 to TRBJ1-6; TRBD1 matches at 8 bases. Germline trimming cut 1 base from V and 8 bases from J; bases unmatched to any gene: 4. The CDR3 extends over 15 amino acids.

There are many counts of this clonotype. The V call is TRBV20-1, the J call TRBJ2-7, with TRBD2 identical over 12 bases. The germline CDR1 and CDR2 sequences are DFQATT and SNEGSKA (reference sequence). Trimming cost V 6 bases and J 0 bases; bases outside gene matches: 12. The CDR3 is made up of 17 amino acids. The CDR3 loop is CSAPKILLAGGSYEQYF. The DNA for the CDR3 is TGCAGTGCCCCGAAAATTCTACTAGCGGGGGGCTCCTACGAGCAGTACTTC.

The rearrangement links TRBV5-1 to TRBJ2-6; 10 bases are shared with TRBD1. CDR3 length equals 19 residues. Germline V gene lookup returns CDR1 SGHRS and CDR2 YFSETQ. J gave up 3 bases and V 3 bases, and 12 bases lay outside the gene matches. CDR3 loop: CASSSRSGQGTVGANVLTF. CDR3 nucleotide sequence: TGCGCCAGCAGCTCCCGCTCGGGACAGGGGACGGTTGGGGCCAACGTCCTGACTTTC. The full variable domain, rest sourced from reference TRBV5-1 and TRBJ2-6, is KAGVTQTPRYLIKTRGQQVTLSCSPISGHRSVSWYQQTPGQGLQFLFEYFSETQRNKGNFPGRFSGRQFSNSRSEMNVSTLELGDSALYLCASSSRSGQGTVGANVLTFGAGSRLTVL.

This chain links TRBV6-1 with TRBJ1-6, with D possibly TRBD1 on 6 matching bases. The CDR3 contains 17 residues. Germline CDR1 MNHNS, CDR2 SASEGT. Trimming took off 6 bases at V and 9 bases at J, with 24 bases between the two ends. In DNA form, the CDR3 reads TGTGCCAGCAGAAATACTCAGCGGCAAAGGGGGGGTTCACCCCTCCACTTT. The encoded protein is CASRNTQRQRGGSPLHF.

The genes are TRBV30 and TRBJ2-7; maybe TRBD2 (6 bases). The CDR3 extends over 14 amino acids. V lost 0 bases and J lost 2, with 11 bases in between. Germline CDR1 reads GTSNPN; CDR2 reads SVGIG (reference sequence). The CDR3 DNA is TGTGCCTGGAGTGTACAACTAGCCCCCTACGAGCAGTACTTC. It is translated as CAWSVQLAPYEQYF.

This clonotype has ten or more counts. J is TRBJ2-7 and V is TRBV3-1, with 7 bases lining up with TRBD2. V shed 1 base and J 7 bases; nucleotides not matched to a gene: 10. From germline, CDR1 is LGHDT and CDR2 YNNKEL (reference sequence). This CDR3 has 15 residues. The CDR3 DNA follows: TGTGCCAGCAGCCAAGCCGGGACTACGATTGATGAGCAGTACTTC. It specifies CASSQAGTTIDEQYF.

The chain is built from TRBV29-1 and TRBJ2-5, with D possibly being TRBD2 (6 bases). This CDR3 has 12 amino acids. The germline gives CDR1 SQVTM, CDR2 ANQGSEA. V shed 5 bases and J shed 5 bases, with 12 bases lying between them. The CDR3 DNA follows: TGCAGCGTTTTTTCTCGGGGGGAGACCCAGTACTTC. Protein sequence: CSVFSRGETQYF. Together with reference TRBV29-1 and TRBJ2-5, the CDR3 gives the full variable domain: SAVISQKPSRDICQRGTSLTIQCQVDSQVTMMFWYRQQPGQSLTLIATANQGSEATYESGFVIDKFPISRPNLTFSTLTVSNMSPEDSSIYLCSVFSRGETQYFGPGTRLLVL.

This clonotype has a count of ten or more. In DNA, the CDR3 is TGTGCCACCCAGTTAGGAGGGGCCGCTTACGAGCAGTACTTC. Translation gives CATQLGGAAYEQYF. This sequence joins TRBV28 and TRBJ2-7; D is perhaps TRBD2 (6 bases). The germline V gene has CDR1 MDHEN and CDR2 SYDVKM. This CDR3 is 14 amino acids long. Trimming removed 10 bases at V and 4 bases at J, with 20 bases between.

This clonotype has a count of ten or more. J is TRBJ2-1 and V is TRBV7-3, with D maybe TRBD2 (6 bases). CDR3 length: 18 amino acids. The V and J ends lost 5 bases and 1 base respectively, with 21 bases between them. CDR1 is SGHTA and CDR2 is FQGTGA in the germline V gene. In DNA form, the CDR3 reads TGTGCCAGCAGCAAACTAGCTCCGAGAGTCCCTTCCTACAATGAGCAGTTCTTC. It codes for CASSKLAPRVPSYNEQFF.

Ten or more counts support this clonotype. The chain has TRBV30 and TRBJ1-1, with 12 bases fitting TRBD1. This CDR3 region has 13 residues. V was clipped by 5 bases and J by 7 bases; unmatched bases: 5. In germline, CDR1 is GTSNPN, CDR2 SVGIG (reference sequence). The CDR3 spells CAWGGTGGLEAFF. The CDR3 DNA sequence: TGTGCCTGGGGTGGGACAGGGGGCCTTGAAGCTTTCTTT.

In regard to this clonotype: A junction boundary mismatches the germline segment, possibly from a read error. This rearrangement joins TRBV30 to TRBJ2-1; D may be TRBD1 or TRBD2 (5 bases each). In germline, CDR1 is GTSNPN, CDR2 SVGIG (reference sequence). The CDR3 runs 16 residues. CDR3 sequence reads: CAWSSGPVLRGNGQFF. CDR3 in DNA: TGTGCCTGGAGTTCAGGCCCGGTCTTGAGGGGCAATGGGCAGTTCTTC.

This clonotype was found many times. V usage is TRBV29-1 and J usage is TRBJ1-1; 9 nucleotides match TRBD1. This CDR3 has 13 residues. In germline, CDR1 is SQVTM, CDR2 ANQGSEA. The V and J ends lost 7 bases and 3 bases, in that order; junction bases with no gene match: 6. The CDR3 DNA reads TGCAGCGGAAAGGGACAGGGCTACACTGAAGCTTTCTTT. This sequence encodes CSGKGQGYTEAFF.

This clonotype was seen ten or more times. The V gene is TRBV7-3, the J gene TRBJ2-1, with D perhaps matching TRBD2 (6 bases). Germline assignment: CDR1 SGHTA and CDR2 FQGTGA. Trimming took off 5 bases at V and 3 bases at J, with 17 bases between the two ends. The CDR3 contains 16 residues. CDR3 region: CASSRTGTALYNEQFF. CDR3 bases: TGTGCCAGCAGCAGGACTGGGACTGCACTCTACAATGAGCAGTTCTTC. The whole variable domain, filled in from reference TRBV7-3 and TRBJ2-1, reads GAGVSQTPSNKVTEKGKYVELRCDPISGHTALYWYRQSLGQGPEFLIYFQGTGAADDSGLPNDRFFAVRPEGSVSTLKIQRTERGDSAVYLCASSRTGTALYNEQFFGPGTRLTVL.

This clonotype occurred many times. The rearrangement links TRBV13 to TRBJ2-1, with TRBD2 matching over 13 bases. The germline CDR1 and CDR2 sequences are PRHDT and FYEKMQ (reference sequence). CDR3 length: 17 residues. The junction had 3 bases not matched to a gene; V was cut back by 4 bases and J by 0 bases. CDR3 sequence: CASSYRTSGSSYNEQFF. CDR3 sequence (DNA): TGTGCCAGCAGCTACCGGACTAGCGGGAGCTCCTACAATGAGCAGTTCTTC.

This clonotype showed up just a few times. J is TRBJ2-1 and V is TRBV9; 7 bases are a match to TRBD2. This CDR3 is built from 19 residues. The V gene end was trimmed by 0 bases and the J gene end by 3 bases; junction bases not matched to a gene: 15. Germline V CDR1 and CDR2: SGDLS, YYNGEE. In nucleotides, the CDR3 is TGTGCCAGCAGCGTAGTGGGGGTTGACCCTAGCGGATTCTACAATGAGCAGTTCTTC. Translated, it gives CASSVVGVDPSGFYNEQFF.

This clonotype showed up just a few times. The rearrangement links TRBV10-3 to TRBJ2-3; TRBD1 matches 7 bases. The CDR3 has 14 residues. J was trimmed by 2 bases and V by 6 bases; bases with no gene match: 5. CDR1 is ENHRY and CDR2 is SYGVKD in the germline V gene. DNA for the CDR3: TGTGCCATCAGAATACAGGGGACCACAGATACGCAGTATTTT. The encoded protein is CAIRIQGTTDTQYF.

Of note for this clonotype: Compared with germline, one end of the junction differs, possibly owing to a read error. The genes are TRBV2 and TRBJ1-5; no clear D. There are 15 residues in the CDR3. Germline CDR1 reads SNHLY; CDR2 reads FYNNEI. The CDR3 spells CASSGADGTNQPHHF. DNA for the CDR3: TGTGCCAGCAGTGGAGCCGACGGAACCAATCAGCCCCATCATTTT.

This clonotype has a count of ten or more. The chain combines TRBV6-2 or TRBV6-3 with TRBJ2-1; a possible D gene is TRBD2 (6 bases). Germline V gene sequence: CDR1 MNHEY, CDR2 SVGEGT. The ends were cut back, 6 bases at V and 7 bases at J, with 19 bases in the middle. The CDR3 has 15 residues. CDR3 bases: TGTGCCAGCAGATTTCTTAGCGGTACTGTTAATGAGCAGTTCTTC. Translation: CASRFLSGTVNEQFF.

The CDR3 sequence is CASSPGTATSTDTQYF. The CDR3 DNA sequence: TGTGCCAGCAGCCCCGGGACAGCGACTAGCACAGATACGCAGTATTTT. The J gene is TRBJ2-3, the V gene TRBV5-4, with 7 bases that match TRBD1. V lost 4 bases and J lost 0; bases outside the gene matches: 8. Germline loops: CDR1 SGHNT, CDR2 YYREEE (reference sequence). The CDR3 extends over 16 amino acids. The variable domain in full, with the rest retrieved from reference TRBV5-4 and TRBJ2-3, is ETGVTQSPTHLIKTRGQQVTLRCSSQSGHNTVSWYQQALGQGPQFIFQYYREEENGRGNFPPRFSGLQFPNYSSELNVNALELDDSALYLCASSPGTATSTDTQYFGPGTRLTVL.

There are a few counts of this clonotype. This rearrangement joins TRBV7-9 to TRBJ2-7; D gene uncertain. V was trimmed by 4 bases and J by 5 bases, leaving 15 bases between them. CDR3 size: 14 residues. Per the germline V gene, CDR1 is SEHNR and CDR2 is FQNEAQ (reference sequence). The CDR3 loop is CASSSTTPWNEQYF. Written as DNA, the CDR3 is TGTGCCAGCAGCTCGACAACCCCGTGGAACGAGCAGTACTTC.

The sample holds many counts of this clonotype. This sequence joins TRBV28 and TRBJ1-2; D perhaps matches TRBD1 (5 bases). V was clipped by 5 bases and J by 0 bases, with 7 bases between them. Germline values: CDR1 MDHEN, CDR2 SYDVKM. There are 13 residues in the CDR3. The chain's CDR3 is CASSVTANYGYTF. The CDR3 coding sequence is TGTGCCAGCAGTGTGACAGCTAACTATGGCTACACCTTC.

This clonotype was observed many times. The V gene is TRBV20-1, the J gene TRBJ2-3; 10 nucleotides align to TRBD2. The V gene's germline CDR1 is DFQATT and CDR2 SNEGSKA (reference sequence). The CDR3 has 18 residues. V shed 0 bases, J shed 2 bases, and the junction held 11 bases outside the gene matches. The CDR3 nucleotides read TGCAGTGCTAGAGATTTCGGGGAAACTAGCGGGGACACAGATACGCAGTATTTT. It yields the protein CSARDFGETSGDTDTQYF.

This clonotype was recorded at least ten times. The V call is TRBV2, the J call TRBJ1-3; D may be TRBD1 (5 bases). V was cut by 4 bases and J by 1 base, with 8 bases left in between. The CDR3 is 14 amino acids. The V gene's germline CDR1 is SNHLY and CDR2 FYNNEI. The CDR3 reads CASSAGSSGNTIYF. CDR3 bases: TGTGCCAGCAGTGCAGGGAGTTCTGGAAACACCATATATTTT.

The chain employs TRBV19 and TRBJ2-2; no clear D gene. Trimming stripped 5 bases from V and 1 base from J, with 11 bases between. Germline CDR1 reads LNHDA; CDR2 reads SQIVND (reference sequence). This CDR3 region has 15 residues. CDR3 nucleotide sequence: TGTGCCAGTAGTTTCTCGACGGGGAACACCGGGGAGCTGTTTTTT. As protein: CASSFSTGNTGELFF.

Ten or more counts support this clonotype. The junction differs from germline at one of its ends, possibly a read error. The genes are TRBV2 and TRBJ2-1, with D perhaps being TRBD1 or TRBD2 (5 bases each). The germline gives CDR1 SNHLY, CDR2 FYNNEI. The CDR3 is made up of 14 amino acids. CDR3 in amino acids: CASREAFGTNEQFF. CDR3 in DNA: TGTGCCAGCAGAGAAGCATTCGGGACCAATGAGCAGTTCTTC.

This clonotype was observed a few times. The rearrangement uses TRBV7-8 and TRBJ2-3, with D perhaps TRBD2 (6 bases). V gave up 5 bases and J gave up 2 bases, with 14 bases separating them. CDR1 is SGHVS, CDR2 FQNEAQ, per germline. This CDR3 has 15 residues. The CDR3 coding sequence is TGTGCCAGCAGCCCCCGGACTACCGCCACAGATACGCAGTATTTT. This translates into CASSPRTTATDTQYF.

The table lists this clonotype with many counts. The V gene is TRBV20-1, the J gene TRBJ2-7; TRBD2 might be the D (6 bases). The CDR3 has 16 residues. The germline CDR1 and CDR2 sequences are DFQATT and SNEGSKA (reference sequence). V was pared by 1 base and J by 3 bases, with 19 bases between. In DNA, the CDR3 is TGCAGTGCTAGAGGGGGGTCGGGAGCGAAAAGCTACGAGCAGTACTTC. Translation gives CSARGGSGAKSYEQYF.